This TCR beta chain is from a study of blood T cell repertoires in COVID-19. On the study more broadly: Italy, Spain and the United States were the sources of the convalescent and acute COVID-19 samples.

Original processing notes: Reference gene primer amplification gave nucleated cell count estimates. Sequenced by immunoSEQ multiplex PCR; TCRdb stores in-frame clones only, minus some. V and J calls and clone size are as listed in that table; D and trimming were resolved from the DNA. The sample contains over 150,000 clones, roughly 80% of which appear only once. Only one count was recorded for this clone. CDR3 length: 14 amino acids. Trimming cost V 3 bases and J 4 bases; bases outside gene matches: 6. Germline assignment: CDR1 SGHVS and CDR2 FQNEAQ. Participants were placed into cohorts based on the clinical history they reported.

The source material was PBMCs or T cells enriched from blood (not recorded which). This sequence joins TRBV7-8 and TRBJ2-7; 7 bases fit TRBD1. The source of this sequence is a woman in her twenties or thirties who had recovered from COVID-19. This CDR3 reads CASSLGQSLYEQYF. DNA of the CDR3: TGTGCCAGCAGCTTGGGACAGAGCCTTTACGAGCAGTACTTC.